The clone carrying this T cell receptor beta chain was seen a few times. Its antigen is unknown. At one end, the junction sequence differs from germline, possibly due to a read error. The data were obtained in a study of T cell repertoires in cytomegalovirus infection. Study context: Public TCR beta signatures were indicative of both CMV infection and a matching HLA type.

TCRdb reprocessed the reads with MiXCR, giving one entry per CDR3 protein. The sample shows about 310,000 distinct CDR3 sequences, roughly 25% of them seen only once. Overall study findings and caveats: Cumulative frequency (of public TCR beta family members) identified carriers of CMV plus the relevant HLA.

Germline V CDR1 and CDR2: SEHNR, FQNEAQ (reference sequence). The CDR3 is made up of 12 amino acids. This sequence originates from a human donor in good health (CMV status not recorded). Some clones in this sample may be carry-over from other donors' samples. The sequencing used cultured PBMCs, collected from culture after CMV antigen stimulation. The chain recombines TRBV7-9 with TRBJ2-1, with D tentatively TRBD1 (6 bases). CDR3 residues: CASSLDGDNGLF. CDR3 nucleotide sequence: TGTGCCAGCAGCTTAGACGGGGACAACGGACTCTTC.